The 22 T cell receptor beta chains below were found in one sample sequenced in a study of chemoradiotherapy in HPV16-positive cancers. Sequencing was performed with immunoSEQ multiplex PCR; in TCRdb, only in-frame clones are kept and a portion is missing. The table has around 5,400 clones, roughly 90% seen once. The sequencing used blood, collected from a patient who underwent chemoradiotherapy. The origin of the receptors is a human donor with HPV-associated anogenital cancer.

The CDR3 nucleotides read TGCGCCAGCAGCCTTTATCTACTGGGGACTGAAGCTTTCTTT. The encoded protein is CASSLYLLGTEAFF. This sequence joins TRBV4-1 and TRBJ1-1, with D unresolved. Trimming took 4 bases from V and 5 from J, leaving 14 bases between them. This CDR3 is built from 14 residues. CDR1 and CDR2 (germline): MGHRA, YSYEKL.

The sample holds a few counts of this clone. The chain recombines TRBV29-1 with TRBJ2-2; D possibly uses TRBD1 or TRBD2 (5 bases each). Germline CDR1 reads SQVTM; CDR2 reads ANQGSEA. The CDR3 totals 11 residues. V lost 3 bases to trimming and J lost 7 bases, with 6 bases between them. CDR3 residues: CSVERGGELFF. The DNA for the CDR3 is TGCAGCGTTGAGAGGGGCGGGGAGCTGTTTTTT.

The count of this clone is one. The rearrangement uses TRBV7-9 and TRBJ2-7; unclear D gene. This CDR3 comprises 14 residues. CDR1 and CDR2 (germline): SEHNR, FQNEAQ (reference sequence). Trimming left V 5 bases short and J 2 bases short, with 13 bases between. The CDR3 nucleotides read TGTGCCAGCAGCCCCCTTGGGCAGACCTACGAGCAGTACTTC. Protein product: CASSPLGQTYEQYF.

V and J are TRBV29-1 and TRBJ2-7; D may be TRBD1 (6 bases). Germline values: CDR1 SQVTM, CDR2 ANQGSEA. This CDR3 comprises 13 residues. V lost 3 bases and J lost 6, with 15 bases in between. The CDR3 protein is CSVDLTGFSEQYF. The CDR3 DNA sequence: TGCAGCGTTGATCTGACAGGATTCAGCGAGCAGTACTTC.

The rearrangement uses TRBV10-3 and TRBJ2-2; tentatively, D is TRBD1 (6 bases). The CDR3 loop spans 14 amino acids. V was trimmed by 7 bases and J by 7 bases, leaving 16 bases between them. From germline, CDR1 is ENHRY and CDR2 SYGVKD. The CDR3 DNA reads as TGTGCCATCAAACACAGGGACGAAGGCGGGGAGCTGTTTTTT. Translating gives CAIKHRDEGGELFF.

The genes are TRBV7-2 and TRBJ2-3; 9 positions match TRBD2. CDR3 length: 16 residues. J lost 4 bases, V lost 0 bases, and 5 bases had no gene match. Per the germline V gene, CDR1 is SGHTA and CDR2 is FQGNSA. DNA of the CDR3: TGTGCCAGCAGCTTAGCGGCGGCGGGGGGGGCAGATACGCAGTATTTT. Its translation: CASSLAAAGGADTQYF. The complete variable domain, with remaining parts taken from reference TRBV7-2 and TRBJ2-3, reads GAGVSQSPSNKVTEKGKDVELRCDPISGHTALYWYRQSLGQGLEFLIYFQGNSAPDKSGLPSDRFSAERTGGSVSTLTIQRTQQEDSAVYLCASSLAAAGGADTQYFGPGTRLTVL.

The chain combines TRBV7-2 with TRBJ2-7; perhaps D is TRBD1 or TRBD2 (5 bases each). Trimming left V 0 bases short and J 6 bases short, with 27 bases between. Germline V gene sequence: CDR1 SGHTA, CDR2 FQGNSA. The CDR3 extends over 19 amino acids. CDR3 in amino acids: CASSLAPGLGAANLGEQYF. The CDR3 DNA reads TGTGCCAGCAGCTTAGCGCCGGGGCTCGGGGCAGCCAACCTCGGCGAGCAGTACTTC.

The rearrangement joins TRBV6-5 to TRBJ2-7; D possibly uses TRBD1 or TRBD2 (6 bases each). Germline assignment: CDR1 MNHEY and CDR2 SVGAGI. V was shortened by 9 bases and J by 4 bases, with 16 bases between the two germline ends. The CDR3 consists of 13 residues. CDR3 loop: CASQRGAGYEQYF. CDR3 nucleotides: TGTGCCAGTCAGAGGGGGGCGGGATACGAGCAGTACTTC.

This chain joins TRBV11-3 and TRBJ2-3; D is tentatively TRBD1 or TRBD2 (5 bases each). CDR3 length: 13 amino acids. V was pared by 6 bases and J by 6 bases, with 13 bases between. CDR1 and CDR2 from the germline V gene are SGHNT and YENEEA. This CDR3 is CASSRGPRDTQYF. The CDR3 nucleotides are TGTGCCAGCAGTCGGGGCCCGAGGGATACGCAGTATTTT. The full variable domain, in which reference TRBV11-3 and TRBJ2-3 provide the parts outside the CDR3, is EAGVVQSPRYKIIEKKQPVAFWCNPISGHNTLYWYLQNLGQGPELLIRYENEEAVDDSQLPKDRFSAERLKGVDSTLKIQPAELGDSAVYLCASSRGPRDTQYFGPGTRLTVL.

This chain uses TRBV27 with TRBJ1-5, with D perhaps matching TRBD1 (5 bases). The germline gives CDR1 MNHEY, CDR2 SMNVEV (reference sequence). This CDR3 is 13 amino acids long. The V gene lost 2 bases and the J gene lost 9 bases, with 11 bases spanning the gap. CDR3 sequence (DNA): TGTGCCAGCAGTTTAGGGCCGGGGCGGCCCCAGCATTTT. Translated: CASSLGPGRPQHF.

The CDR3: CASRASGMTNEQFF. The DNA of the CDR3 is TGTGCCAGCAGAGCTAGCGGGATGACGAATGAGCAGTTCTTC. This chain links TRBV9 with TRBJ2-1, with 9 bases that match TRBD2. There are 14 residues in the CDR3. The germline V gene has CDR1 SGDLS and CDR2 YYNGEE. V lost 5 bases and J lost 7; bases outside the gene matches: 7.

The chain couples TRBV7-3 to TRBJ2-2, with 11 bases that match TRBD1. Germline assignment: CDR1 SGHTA and CDR2 FQGTGA. J was trimmed by 3 bases and V by 8 bases; bases with no gene match: 5. The length of the CDR3 is 15 residues. The CDR3 region is CASAKDRGHTGELFF. For the CDR3, the DNA is TGTGCCAGCGCAAAGGACAGGGGGCACACCGGGGAGCTGTTTTTT.

This sequence joins TRBV19 and TRBJ1-2; the D is unclear. This CDR3 is built from 12 residues. V was clipped by 7 bases and J by 4 bases, with 10 bases between them. Germline V gene sequence: CDR1 LNHDA, CDR2 SQIVND (reference sequence). DNA for the CDR3: TGTGCCAGTAACCTAGGATTCTATGGCTACACCTTC. Translation gives CASNLGFYGYTF.

The chain carries TRBV27 and TRBJ1-1; possibly TRBD1 for D (6 bases). This CDR3 spans 18 amino acids. Trimming cost V 6 bases and J 0 bases, with 23 bases left between them. The germline gives CDR1 MNHEY, CDR2 SMNVEV (reference sequence). CDR3 nucleotide sequence: TGTGCCAGCAGGGGGGTGGGGGGCCTTTTTCGAATGAACACTGAAGCTTTCTTT. It is translated as CASRGVGGLFRMNTEAFF.

This chain uses TRBV7-6 with TRBJ1-1, with a weak D call TRBD1 (5 bases). This CDR3 is built from 15 residues. CDR1 is SGHVS and CDR2 is FNYEAQ in the germline V gene. Trimming took off 5 bases at V and 2 bases at J, with 15 bases between the two ends. The CDR3 DNA follows: TGTGCCAGCAGCCCAGGAGCAGGGCCCAACACTGAAGCTTTCTTT. Residues: CASSPGAGPNTEAFF.

The chain recombines TRBV5-1 with TRBJ2-3; 8 bases are a match to TRBD1. Germline V gene data show CDR1 as SGHRS and CDR2 as YFSETQ. The CDR3 is made up of 15 amino acids. With 1 base clipped from V and 2 bases from J, the junction kept 3 bases outside the gene matches. The CDR3 nucleotides are TGCGCCAGCAGCTTGAGCCAGGGGGCCACAGATACGCAGTATTTT. Amino acid sequence: CASSLSQGATDTQYF. Variable domain in full (rest from reference TRBV5-1 and TRBJ2-3): KAGVTQTPRYLIKTRGQQVTLSCSPISGHRSVSWYQQTPGQGLQFLFEYFSETQRNKGNFPGRFSGRQFSNSRSEMNVSTLELGDSALYLCASSLSQGATDTQYFGPGTRLTVL.

V gene TRBV7-9 combines with J gene TRBJ2-5; 9 bases match TRBD2. Per the germline V gene, CDR1 is SEHNR and CDR2 is FQNEAQ (reference sequence). The CDR3 has 15 amino acids. V was clipped by 4 bases and J by 2 bases; unmatched bases: 5. DNA of the CDR3: TGTGCCAGCAGCTCGGGGAGCGGGAGGCAAGAGACCCAGTACTTC. As protein: CASSSGSGRQETQYF.

As for this clone: A junction end diverges from the germline sequence, so it may reflect a read error. The chain uses TRBV15 and TRBJ2-3; possible D gene TRBD1, 5 bases. Germline V gene lookup returns CDR1 LNHNV and CDR2 YYDKDF (reference sequence). The length of the CDR3 is 11 residues. The CDR3 sequence: CAGLSTDTQYF. DNA of the CDR3: TGCGCAGGGCTTAGCACAGATACGCAGTATTTT.

This chain joins TRBV7-9 and TRBJ1-1, with a possible D match to TRBD1 (6 bases). Germline assignment: CDR1 SEHNR and CDR2 FQNEAQ (reference sequence). The CDR3 is 15 amino acids. V was cut by 0 bases and J by 3 bases, with 11 bases left in between. The CDR3 reads CASSLARGQDTEAFF. The CDR3 coding sequence is TGTGCCAGCAGCTTAGCCCGGGGGCAGGACACTGAAGCTTTCTTT. Full variable domain (missing parts from reference TRBV7-9 and TRBJ1-1): DTGVSQNPRHKITKRGQNVTFRCDPISEHNRLYWYRQTLGQGPEFLTYFQNEAQLEKSRLLSDRFSAERPKGSFSTLEIQRTEQGDSAMYLCASSLARGQDTEAFFGQGTRLTVV.

In its sample, this clone was seen a few times. The V call is TRBV5-6, the J call TRBJ2-1, with 12 bases matching TRBD2. Germline V gives CDR1 SGHDT, CDR2 YYEEEE. This CDR3 comprises 15 residues. V was clipped by 4 bases and J by 4 bases; unmatched bases: 3. CDR3 protein: CASSPTSGGYNEQFF. The CDR3 DNA follows: TGTGCCAGCAGCCCAACTAGCGGGGGGTACAATGAGCAGTTCTTC.

The V gene is TRBV9, the J gene TRBJ1-1; no clear D. The germline CDR1 and CDR2 sequences are SGDLS and YYNGEE. The V end lost 3 bases, the J end lost 5 bases, and 14 bases lay between the germline ends. This CDR3 has 14 residues. The CDR3 loop is CASSDGGGLTEAFF. The CDR3 coding sequence is TGTGCCAGCAGCGATGGCGGTGGATTGACTGAAGCTTTCTTT.

The chain recombines TRBV4-1 with TRBJ1-5; D unclear. The V gene lost 0 bases and the J gene lost 3 bases, with 9 bases spanning the gap. CDR3 length: 15 residues. The germline V gene has CDR1 MGHRA and CDR2 YSYEKL. CDR3 in DNA: TGCGCCAGCAGCCAAGAGCCGCGTTTCAATCAGCCCCAGCATTTT. This codes for CASSQEPRFNQPQHF.